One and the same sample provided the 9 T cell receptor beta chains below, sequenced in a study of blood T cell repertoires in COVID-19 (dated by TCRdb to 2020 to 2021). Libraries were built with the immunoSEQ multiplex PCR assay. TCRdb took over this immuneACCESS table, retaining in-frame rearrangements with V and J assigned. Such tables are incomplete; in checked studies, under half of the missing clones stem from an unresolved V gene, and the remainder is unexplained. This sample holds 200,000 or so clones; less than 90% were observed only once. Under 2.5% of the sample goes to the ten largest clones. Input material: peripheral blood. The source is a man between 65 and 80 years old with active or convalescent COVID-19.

The CDR3 coding sequence is TGTGCCAGCTCCGATGGTTTTAGCCTGGCAGATACGCAGTATTTT. Translating gives CASSDGFSLADTQYF. This sequence joins TRBV18 and TRBJ2-3; D is ambiguous. V was pared by 6 bases and J by 4 bases, with 17 bases between. The germline V gene has CDR1 KGHSH and CDR2 LQKENI. There are 15 residues in the CDR3.

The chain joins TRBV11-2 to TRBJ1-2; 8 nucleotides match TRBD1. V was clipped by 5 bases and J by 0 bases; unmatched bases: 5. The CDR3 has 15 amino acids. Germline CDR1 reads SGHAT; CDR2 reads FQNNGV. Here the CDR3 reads CASSIQGATNYGYTF. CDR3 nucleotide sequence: TGTGCCAGCAGCATCCAGGGGGCCACTAACTATGGCTACACCTTC.

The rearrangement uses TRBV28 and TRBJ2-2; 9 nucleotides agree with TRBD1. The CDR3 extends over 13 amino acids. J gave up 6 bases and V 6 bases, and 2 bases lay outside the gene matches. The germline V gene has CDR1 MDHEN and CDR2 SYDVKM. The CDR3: CASSYRGPGELFF. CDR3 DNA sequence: TGTGCCAGCAGCTACAGGGGGCCCGGGGAGCTGTTTTTT.

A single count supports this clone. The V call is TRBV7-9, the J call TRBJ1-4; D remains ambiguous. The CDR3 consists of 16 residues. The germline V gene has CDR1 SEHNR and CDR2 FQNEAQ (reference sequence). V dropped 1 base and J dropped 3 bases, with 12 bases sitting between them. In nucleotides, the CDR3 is TGTGCCAGCAGCTTAGAAGGTTTTACAGCTAATGAAAAACTGTTTTTT. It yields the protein CASSLEGFTANEKLFF.

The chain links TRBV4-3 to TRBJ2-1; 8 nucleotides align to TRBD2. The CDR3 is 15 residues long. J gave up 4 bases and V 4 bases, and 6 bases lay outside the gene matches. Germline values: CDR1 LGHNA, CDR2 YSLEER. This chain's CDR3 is CASSRSGSSYNEQFF. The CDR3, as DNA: TGCGCCAGCAGCCGAAGCGGGAGCTCATACAATGAGCAGTTCTTC.

CDR3 amino acids: CASSFLGGKGLEQYF. The CDR3, as DNA: TGTGCCAGCAGTTTTTTGGGGGGTAAAGGACTCGAGCAGTACTTC. This sequence joins TRBV27 and TRBJ2-7; TRBD2 is a possible D gene (6 bases). V lost 3 bases and J 6 bases, leaving 18 bases between the germline ends. Germline-derived CDR1 and CDR2 are MNHEY and SMNVEV (reference sequence). The CDR3 is 15 amino acids.

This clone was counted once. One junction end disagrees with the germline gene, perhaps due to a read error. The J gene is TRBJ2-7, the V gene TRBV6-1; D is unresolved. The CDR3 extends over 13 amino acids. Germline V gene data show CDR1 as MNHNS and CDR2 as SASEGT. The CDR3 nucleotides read TGTGCCAGCAGCGAAGACGTGGAGTACGAGCAGTACTTC. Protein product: CASSEDVEYEQYF.

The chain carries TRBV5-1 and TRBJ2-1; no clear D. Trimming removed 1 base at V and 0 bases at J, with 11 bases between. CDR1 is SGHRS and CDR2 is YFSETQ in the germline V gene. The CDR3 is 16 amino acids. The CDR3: CASSLPRSSSYNEQFF. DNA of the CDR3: TGCGCCAGCAGCTTGCCCCGTTCGAGCTCCTACAATGAGCAGTTCTTC. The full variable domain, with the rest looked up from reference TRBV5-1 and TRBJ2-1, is KAGVTQTPRYLIKTRGQQVTLSCSPISGHRSVSWYQQTPGQGLQFLFEYFSETQRNKGNFPGRFSGRQFSNSRSEMNVSTLELGDSALYLCASSLPRSSSYNEQFFGPGTRLTVL.

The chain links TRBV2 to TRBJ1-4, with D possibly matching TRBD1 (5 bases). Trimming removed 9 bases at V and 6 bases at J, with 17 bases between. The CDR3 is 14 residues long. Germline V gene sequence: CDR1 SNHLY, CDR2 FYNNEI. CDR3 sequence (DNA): TGTGCCAGTCAGCCAGGGAGGATGGATGAAAAACTGTTTTTT. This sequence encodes CASQPGRMDEKLFF.